Listed below are T cell receptor beta chains from one sample, sequenced in a study of cytomegalovirus exposure and HLA in healthy donors. The method was immunoSEQ multiplex PCR; TCRdb's version includes in-frame clones alone and lacks a portion of them. The sample has about 60,000 clones; roughly 93% are singletons. Input material: PBMCs. The receptor source for this set is a woman under 30 in good health and CMV-seronegative. Each CDR3 is given with its conserved first and last residue. A D gene is named only where the DNA matches it firmly. Part of the rows lack a size; the others show once, few, many or a class for expanded clones.

CDR3,J,size,D,V
CASSLVTSGGAVKQYF,TRBJ2-3,NA,TRBD2,TRBV7-2
CASGGGLTDTQYF,TRBJ2-3,NA,TRBD2,TRBV11-2
CASSRGTTDTQYF,TRBJ2-3,few,NA,TRBV6-4
CASSEASGYSNQPQHF,TRBJ1-5,NA,NA,TRBV6-1
CASSVMRGGPDTQYF,TRBJ2-3,NA,TRBD2,TRBV6-1
CASAKRLESGELFF,TRBJ2-2,NA,NA,TRBV10-1
CASSVGGTSGRAGTGELFF,TRBJ2-2,NA,TRBD2,TRBV9
CASSIYQGNQPQHF,TRBJ1-5,NA,NA,TRBV19
CASRRDRDLIETQYF,TRBJ2-5,NA,TRBD1,TRBV6-1
CASSVGGQTYNEQFF,TRBJ2-1,NA,TRBD1,TRBV9
CASSFVLASTDTQYF,TRBJ2-3,NA,NA,TRBV5-1
CASNRLADYNEQFF,TRBJ2-1,NA,TRBD2,TRBV5-1
CATWFEGGNEQFF,TRBJ2-1,NA,NA,TRBV2
CASSLALEQGPKAFF,TRBJ1-1,NA,NA,TRBV7-9
CASRFSLRGPPIHEAFF,TRBJ1-1,NA,TRBD1,TRBV11-2
CASGPTHLRDGPQYF,TRBJ2-5,NA,NA,TRBV5-1
CASSADPGQAPYGYTF,TRBJ1-2,NA,TRBD1,TRBV9
CASSSSVTEAFF,TRBJ1-1,NA,NA,TRBV5-6
CASSPRPRGRDNSPLHF,TRBJ1-6,NA,NA,TRBV19
CASSEIAVTYGYTF,TRBJ1-2,NA,NA,TRBV6-1
CASNPQGSTGELFF,TRBJ2-2,NA,NA,TRBV2
CASSQDLRGEAFF,TRBJ1-1,NA,NA,TRBV14
CASSLTSTGTEAFF,TRBJ1-1,NA,NA,TRBV4-1
CASSYPSGVRADTQYF,TRBJ2-3,NA,TRBD2,TRBV7-9
CASQELAGPTDTQYF,TRBJ2-3,NA,TRBD2,TRBV19
CASSRTGGSNSPLHF,TRBJ1-6,NA,NA,TRBV21-1
CASSKVGGRGTEAFF,TRBJ1-1,NA,NA,TRBV27
CASSTDRGVQNTEAFF,TRBJ1-1,NA,TRBD1,TRBV7-9
CASSERDEQFF,TRBJ2-1,NA,NA,TRBV6-5
CAIRGEGRNGYTF,TRBJ1-2,NA,NA,TRBV10-3
CASSEQGAGKNIQYF,TRBJ2-4,NA,TRBD1,TRBV6-1
CASSGTGNQPQHF,TRBJ1-5,NA,NA,TRBV9
CASSTPRQGVYGYTF,TRBJ1-2,NA,TRBD1,TRBV7-8
CASNNRAGSPLHF,TRBJ1-6,many,NA,TRBV2
CASELAGGGNEQFF,TRBJ2-1,NA,TRBD2,TRBV10-2
CASSVSGTGDNEQFF,TRBJ2-1,NA,TRBD1,TRBV11-3
CASSTHRAQETQYF,TRBJ2-5,NA,NA,TRBV2
CASSEYGTGSNQPQHF,TRBJ1-5,NA,TRBD1,TRBV6-1
CASSADRYTEAFF,TRBJ1-1,NA,NA,TRBV6-1
CAILTGGVNTGELFF,TRBJ2-2,NA,TRBD1,TRBV27
CASSYSRGYETQYF,TRBJ2-5,few,NA,TRBV6-5
CASSTGQNTEAFF,TRBJ1-1,NA,NA,TRBV19